Following are 10 T cell receptor beta chains from one sample sequenced in a study of T cells in Graves' hyperthyroidism and ophthalmopathy. RNA transcripts provided the source from which TCR beta CDR3 regions were amplified. The TCR CDR3 was amplified in a first-round RT-PCR using the HTBI primer set. MiXCR was run by TCRdb on the multiplex PCR reads, yielding one entry per CDR3 protein. The table lists 600,000 to 800,000 distinct CDR3 sequences, about a third of them singletons, with around 32% in the top ten. Sample: blood. The receptors come from a middle-aged woman with Graves' hyperthyroidism.

V gene TRBV11-2 combines with J gene TRBJ1-1, with 7 bases that match TRBD1. The ends lost 3 bases at V and 2 bases at J; junction bases unmatched: 12. Germline V lookup: CDR1 SGHAT, CDR2 FQNNGV. This CDR3 comprises 17 residues. CDR3 loop: CASSFRTGRHINTEAFF. The CDR3 DNA is TGTGCCAGCAGCTTCCGGACAGGTCGACACATAAACACTGAAGCTTTCTTT.

This clonotype was counted at least ten times. The chain couples TRBV7-3 to TRBJ1-2, with D possibly being TRBD1 (5 bases). V lost 5 bases to trimming and J lost 3 bases, with 10 bases between them. The germline V gene encodes CDR1 SGHTA and CDR2 FQGTGA. The CDR3 totals 13 residues. CDR3 residues: CASSLGTHYGYTF. In DNA form, the CDR3 reads TGTGCCAGCAGCCTGGGGACCCACTATGGCTACACCTTC.

This clonotype was seen at least ten times. The gene calls are TRBV2 and TRBJ1-6; 7 bases align to TRBD1. Germline CDR1 and CDR2: SNHLY and FYNNEI. CDR3 length equals 15 residues. V lost 6 bases to trimming and J lost 6 bases; unmatched junction nucleotides: 8. The DNA of the CDR3 is TGTGCCAGCAGCGGACAGGCAATCTCTAATTCACCCCTCCACTTT. Amino acids: CASSGQAISNSPLHF.

The genes are TRBV6-5 and TRBJ1-6; unclear D gene. This CDR3 contains 15 residues. V gave up 6 bases and J gave up 1 base, with 10 bases separating them. Germline V gives CDR1 MNHEY, CDR2 SVGAGI. The CDR3 nucleotides are TGTGCCAGCAGCTTCGGACGATCCTATAATTCACCCCTCCACTTT. Its translation is CASSFGRSYNSPLHF.

The chain joins TRBV19 to TRBJ2-2; TRBD2 aligns across 8 bases. From germline, CDR1 is LNHDA and CDR2 SQIVND (reference sequence). This CDR3 has 18 residues. The V segment lost 4 bases and the J segment 0 bases; nucleotides outside the gene matches: 10. CDR3: CASSSILEGLANTGELFF. The CDR3, as DNA: TGTGCCAGTAGTAGTATCCTGGAGGGACTAGCGAACACCGGGGAGCTGTTTTTT.

In this sample, this clonotype turned up many times. The V and J genes are TRBV7-2 and TRBJ1-6; D not resolved. V was trimmed by 2 bases and J by 6 bases, leaving 20 bases between them. The length of the CDR3 is 18 residues. The germline V gene encodes CDR1 SGHTA and CDR2 FQGNSA. The CDR3 is CASSLSGWEGWINSPLHF. Here the CDR3 DNA reads TGTGCCAGCAGCTTATCGGGGTGGGAAGGATGGATTAATTCACCCCTCCACTTT. Variable domain in full (rest from reference TRBV7-2 and TRBJ1-6): GAGVSQSPSNKVTEKGKDVELRCDPISGHTALYWYRQSLGQGLEFLIYFQGNSAPDKSGLPSDRFSAERTGGSVSTLTIQRTQQEDSAVYLCASSLSGWEGWINSPLHFGNGTRLTVT.

This clonotype has a handful of counts. This chain uses TRBV6-5 with TRBJ1-1, with D perhaps TRBD1 (5 bases). V was shortened by 2 bases and J by 4 bases, with 11 bases between the two germline ends. Germline CDR1 is MNHEY and CDR2 is SVGAGI. CDR3 size: 14 residues. The DNA for the CDR3 is TGTGCCAGCAGTTACCTGGGGGACGGCACTGAAGCTTTCTTT. Translated: CASSYLGDGTEAFF.

The V and J genes are TRBV18 and TRBJ2-7; D is ambiguous. The V end was cut by 2 bases, the J end by 5 bases, with 7 bases between. Germline V lookup: CDR1 KGHSH, CDR2 LQKENI. The CDR3 sequence is 12 residues long. DNA for the CDR3: TGTGCCAGCTCACCAGGGTGGGACGAGCAGTACTTC. This encodes CASSPGWDEQYF.

CDR3 coding DNA: TGTGCCATCAGTGGAGGCCAGGGTCCTGAGCAGTTCTTC. Its translation is CAISGGQGPEQFF. The gene calls are TRBV10-3 and TRBJ2-1, with a tentative D call TRBD1 (5 bases). CDR1 is ENHRY and CDR2 is SYGVKD in the germline V gene. The CDR3 totals 13 residues. Trimming removed 4 bases from V and 9 bases from J, with 13 bases in between.

This clonotype was observed at least ten times. The rearrangement links TRBV5-6 to TRBJ2-7, with D uncertain. The CDR3 is made up of 12 amino acids. V was clipped by 5 bases and J by 8 bases, with 14 bases between them. Germline V gene lookup returns CDR1 SGHDT and CDR2 YYEEEE. The CDR3: CASSSGQSQQYF. The CDR3 DNA is TGTGCCAGCAGTTCGGGCCAGTCACAGCAGTACTTC. The variable domain in full, with the rest retrieved from reference TRBV5-6 and TRBJ2-7, is DAGVTQSPTHLIKTRGQQVTLRCSPKSGHDTVSWYQQALGQGPQFIFQYYEEEERQRGNFPDRFSGHQFPNYSSELNVNALLLGDSALYLCASSSGQSQQYFGPGTRLTVT.